The clone carrying this T cell receptor beta chain was observed many times. Its matching antigen is unknown. MiXCR was run by TCRdb on the reads, yielding one entry per CDR3 protein. The table has a few hundred thousand distinct CDR3 sequences, roughly 9% seen once. This entry is derived from a study of T cell repertoires in cytomegalovirus infection. As for the study in general: Public TCR beta signatures indicated both CMV infection and matching HLA type.

General observations from the study: HLA-C-restricted CMV-specific TCR beta clonotypes prevailed in the ex vivo response. Cumulative frequency of public TCR beta families picked out carriers of CMV plus the relevant HLA.

V lost 1 base and J 4 bases, leaving 16 bases between the germline ends. CDR1 and CDR2 (germline): SGHVS, FQNEAQ. CDR3 length: 16 amino acids. V and J are TRBV7-8 and TRBJ1-2, with a weak D call TRBD1 (5 bases). The sequence came from a human donor in good health (CMV status not recorded). Some clones in this sample may be carry-over from other donors' samples. Sample: PBMCs. This CDR3 reads CASSLVEGRGIYGYTF. CDR3 in DNA: TGTGCCAGCAGCTTAGTCGAGGGACGAGGCATCTATGGCTACACCTTC. Full variable domain (outside the CDR3, taken from reference TRBV7-8 and TRBJ1-2): GAGVSQSPRYKVAKRGQDVALRCDPISGHVSLFWYQQALGQGPEFLTYFQNEAQLDKSGLPSDRFFAERPEGSVSTLKIQRTQQEDSAVYLCASSLVEGRGIYGYTFGSGTRLTVV.